The clone carrying this TCR beta chain was seen ten or more times. The antigen remains undetermined. This specimen belongs to a study of T-cell reconstitution after alpha-beta-depleted transplantation in children. Broader study findings: A year post-transplant, T-cell counts and diversity derived mostly from newly produced T cells.

The J segment lost 12 bases and the V segment lost 0 bases, leaving 8 bases of the junction unmatched. The germline gives CDR1 DFQATT, CDR2 SNEGSKA (reference sequence). The length of the CDR3 is 14 residues. Preparation of the TCRbeta library was carried out with unique molecular identifiers. TCRdb processed the PCR reads anew with MiXCR; each CDR3 protein has one entry. Among 700,000 to 950,000 distinct CDR3 sequences listed, roughly 16% were seen once. The V call is TRBV20-1, the J call TRBJ2-1; the match to TRBD1 covers 10 bases. The receptor comes from a male patient aged 10 to 17 who had a stem cell transplant for acute lymphoblastic leukemia, so the T cells may come from the graft donor. The starting material was PBMCs, mostly from graft donor cells, obtained 360 days after TCRalphabeta/CD19-depleted stem cell transplant. The CDR3 DNA reads TGCAGTGCTAGAGATGGGGACAGGGGTCAAGGGCAGTTCTTC. As protein: CSARDGDRGQGQFF.